The sequence of this T cell receptor (beta chain) was determined in a study of blood T cell repertoires in COVID-19. The CDR3 covers 16 residues. The ends were cut back, 4 bases at V and 5 bases at J, with 23 bases in the middle. Germline lookup yields CDR1 GTSNPN and CDR2 SVGIG (reference sequence). This clone was seen a handful of times. In the authors' methods: Nucleated cell number was recorded as an estimate derived from reference gene primer amplification. Produced via immunoSEQ multiplex PCR; TCRdb's table is partial and in-frame only. Clone size and the V and J calls come from that table; the DNA yielded D and trimming. The sample consists of roughly 300,000 clones, 70% to 90% of them appearing once.

Sequenced: peripheral blood. The TCR sequence derives from a woman aged 45-59 years who had recovered from COVID-19. The J gene is TRBJ2-5, the V gene TRBV30; TRBD1 might be the D (6 bases). The CDR3 here is CAWNHFPGTFDETQYF. The CDR3 nucleotides are TGTGCCTGGAACCACTTCCCCGGGACATTCGATGAGACCCAGTACTTC.